The clone carrying this T cell receptor (beta chain) has only one observation. Its antigen is unidentified. The data belong to a study of post-analysis software for immune sequencing data. General study points: The five TRBV segments detected at higher frequency in patients than in controls included TRBV5-6, TRBV5-1 and TRBV20-1.

Germline V CDR1 and CDR2: SGDLS, YYNGEE. The CDR3 is made up of 13 amino acids. The germline V and J ends were trimmed by 1 base and 1 base, with 5 bases remaining between them. Each TCR beta cDNA library carried unique molecular identifiers. TCRdb analysed the PCR reads with MiXCR anew, one entry per CDR3 protein. Seen here are 400,000 to 500,000 distinct CDR3 sequences, 39% observed once, and the top ten hold less than 8%. Sequencing was done on a sample of blood. The sequence came from a girl aged 2 to 9 with multiple sclerosis. This sequence joins TRBV9 and TRBJ1-1; D call uncertain. The CDR3 DNA sequence: TGTGCCAGCAGCGTATGGTCGAACACTGAAGCTTTCTTT. As protein: CASSVWSNTEAFF.